This T cell receptor (beta chain) was retrieved from a study of glioma-infiltrating T cells. Study-wide points: CDR3 overlap between tissue and blood was very small. Above-expected tissue-blood divergence occurred in all gliomas, most in low-grade ones.

In its sample, this clonotype was seen many times. Its antigen is unidentified. Amplification of TCR alpha and beta CDR3 regions from RNA used iRepertoire nested multiplex PCR. Tissue mRNA or PBMC total RNA, 100-400 ng, went into one-step reverse transcription and amplification. MiXCR, applied by TCRdb to the multiplex PCR reads, yields one record per CDR3 protein. The data contain around 100,000 distinct CDR3 sequences, around 28% of them singletons. Germline values: CDR1 DFQATT, CDR2 SNEGSKA (reference sequence). The CDR3 has 12 amino acids. Trimming took off 4 bases at V and 2 bases at J, with 7 bases between the two ends.

The source material was glioma tissue, nonneoplastic brain tissue, or PBMCs (not recorded which). This clonotype was obtained from a human donor with low-grade glioma or glioblastoma, undergoing nonglioma brain surgery, or in good health (not recorded which). This chain joins TRBV20-1 and TRBJ2-3; D not resolved. The CDR3 spells CSAIYFTDTQYF. The CDR3 DNA follows: TGCAGTGCTATATACTTCACAGATACGCAGTATTTT.